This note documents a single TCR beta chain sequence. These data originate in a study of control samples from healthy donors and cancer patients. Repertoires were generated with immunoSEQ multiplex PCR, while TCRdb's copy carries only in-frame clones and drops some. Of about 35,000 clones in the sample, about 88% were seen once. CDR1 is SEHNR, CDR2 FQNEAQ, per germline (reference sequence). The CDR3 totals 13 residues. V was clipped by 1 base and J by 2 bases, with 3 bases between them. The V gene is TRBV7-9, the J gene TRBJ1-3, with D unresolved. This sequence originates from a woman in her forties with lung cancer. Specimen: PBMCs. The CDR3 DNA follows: TGTGCCAGCAGCTTAGGGGCTGGAAACACCATATATTTT. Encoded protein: CASSLGAGNTIYF.